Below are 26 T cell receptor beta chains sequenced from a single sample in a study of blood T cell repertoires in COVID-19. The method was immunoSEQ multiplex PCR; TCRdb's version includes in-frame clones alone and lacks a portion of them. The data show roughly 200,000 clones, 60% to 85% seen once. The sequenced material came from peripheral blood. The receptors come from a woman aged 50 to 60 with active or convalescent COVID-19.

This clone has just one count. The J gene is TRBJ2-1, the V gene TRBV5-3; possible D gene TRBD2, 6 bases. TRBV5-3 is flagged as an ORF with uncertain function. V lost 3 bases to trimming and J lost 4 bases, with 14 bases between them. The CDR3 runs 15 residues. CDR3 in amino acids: CARSSRTNLYNEQFF. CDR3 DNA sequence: TGTGCCAGAAGCTCCCGGACTAACCTGTACAATGAGCAGTTCTTC.

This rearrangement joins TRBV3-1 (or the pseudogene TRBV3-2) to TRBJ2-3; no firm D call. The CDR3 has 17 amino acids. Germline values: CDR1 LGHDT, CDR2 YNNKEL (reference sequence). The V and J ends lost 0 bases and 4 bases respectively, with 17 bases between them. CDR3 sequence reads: CASSQDGAPHRADTQYF. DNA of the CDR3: TGTGCCAGCAGCCAAGACGGAGCGCCCCACCGGGCAGATACGCAGTATTTT.

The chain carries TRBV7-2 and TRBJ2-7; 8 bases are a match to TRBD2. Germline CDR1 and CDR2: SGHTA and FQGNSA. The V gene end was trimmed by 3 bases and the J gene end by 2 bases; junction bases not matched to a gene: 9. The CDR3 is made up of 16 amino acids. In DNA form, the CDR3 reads TGTGCCAGCAGCTTTCGGATAGCGGGAAGGCCCTACGAGCAGTACTTC. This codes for CASSFRIAGRPYEQYF.

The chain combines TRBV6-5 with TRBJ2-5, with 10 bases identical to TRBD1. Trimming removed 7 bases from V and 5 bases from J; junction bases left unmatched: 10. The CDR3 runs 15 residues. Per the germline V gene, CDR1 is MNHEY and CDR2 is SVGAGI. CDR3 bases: TGTGCCAGCACTCTCCGGGACAGGGGTTGGGAGACCCAGTACTTC. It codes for CASTLRDRGWETQYF.

The CDR3 region has the DNA TGTGCCAGCAGCTTATCGGCGGTACCCTACGAGCAGTACTTC. This gives the protein CASSLSAVPYEQYF. The rearrangement uses TRBV7-9 and TRBJ2-7, with no clear D. The V end lost 2 bases, the J end lost 2 bases, and 10 bases lay between the germline ends. Germline V gene data show CDR1 as SEHNR and CDR2 as FQNEAQ (reference sequence). The CDR3 covers 14 residues.

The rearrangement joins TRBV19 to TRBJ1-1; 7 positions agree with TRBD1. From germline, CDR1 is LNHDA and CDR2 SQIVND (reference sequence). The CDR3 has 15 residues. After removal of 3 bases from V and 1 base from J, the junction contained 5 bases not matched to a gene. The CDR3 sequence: CASSIRQGQNTEAFF. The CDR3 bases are TGTGCCAGTAGTATTCGACAGGGTCAGAACACTGAAGCTTTCTTT.

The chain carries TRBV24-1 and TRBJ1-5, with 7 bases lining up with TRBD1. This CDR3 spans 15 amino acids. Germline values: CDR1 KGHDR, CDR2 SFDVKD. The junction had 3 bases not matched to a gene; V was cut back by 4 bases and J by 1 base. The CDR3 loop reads CATSETGQSNQPQHF. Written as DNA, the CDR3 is TGTGCCACCAGTGAAACGGGACAGAGCAATCAGCCCCAGCATTTT.

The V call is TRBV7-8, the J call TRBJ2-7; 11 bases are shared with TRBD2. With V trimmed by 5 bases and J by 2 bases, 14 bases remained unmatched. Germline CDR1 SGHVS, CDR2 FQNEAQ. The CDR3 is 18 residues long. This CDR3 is CASSPPAHSGRDTYEQYF. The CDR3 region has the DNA TGTGCCAGCAGCCCGCCGGCCCATAGCGGGAGGGACACCTACGAGCAGTACTTC.

CDR3 bases: TGTGCCAGCAGCCAAGGGGAAGACACCATATATTTT. It translates to CASSQGEDTIYF. The V and J genes are TRBV12-3 or TRBV12-4 and TRBJ1-3, with D perhaps matching TRBD1 (5 bases). V lost 6 bases and J lost 8, with 11 bases in between. This CDR3 comprises 12 residues.

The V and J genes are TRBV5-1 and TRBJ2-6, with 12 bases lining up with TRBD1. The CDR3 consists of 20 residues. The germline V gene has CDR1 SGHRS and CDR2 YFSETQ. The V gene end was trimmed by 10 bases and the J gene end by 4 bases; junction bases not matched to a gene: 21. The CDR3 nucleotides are TGCGCCTCCCAAATTCACCCCCCGGGACAGGGGGCTTCCGGGGCCAACGTCCTGACTTTC. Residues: CASQIHPPGQGASGANVLTF.

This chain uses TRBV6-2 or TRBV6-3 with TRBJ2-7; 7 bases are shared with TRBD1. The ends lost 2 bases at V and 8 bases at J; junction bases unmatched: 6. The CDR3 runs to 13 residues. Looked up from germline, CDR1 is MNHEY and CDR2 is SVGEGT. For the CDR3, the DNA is TGTGCCAGCAGTTACCGGGACAGCGAGCAGCAGTACTTC. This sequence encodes CASSYRDSEQQYF.

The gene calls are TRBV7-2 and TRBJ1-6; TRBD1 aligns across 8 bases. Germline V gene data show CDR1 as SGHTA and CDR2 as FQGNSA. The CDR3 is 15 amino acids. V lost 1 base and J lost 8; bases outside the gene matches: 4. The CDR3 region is CASSLGTGTYSPLHF. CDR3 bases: TGTGCCAGCAGCTTAGGGACAGGGACCTATTCACCCCTCCACTTT.

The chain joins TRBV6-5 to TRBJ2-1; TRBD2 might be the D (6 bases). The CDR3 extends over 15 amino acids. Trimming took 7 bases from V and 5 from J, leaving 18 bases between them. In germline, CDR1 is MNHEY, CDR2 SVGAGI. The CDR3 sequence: CASTQWSSDHNEQFF. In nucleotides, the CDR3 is TGTGCCAGCACCCAGTGGTCTAGCGACCACAATGAGCAGTTCTTC.

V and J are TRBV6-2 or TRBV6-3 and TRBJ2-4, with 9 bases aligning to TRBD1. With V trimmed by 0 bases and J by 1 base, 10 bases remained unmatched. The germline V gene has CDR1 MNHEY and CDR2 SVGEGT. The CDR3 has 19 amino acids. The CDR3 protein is CASSYSPHRDRAAKNIQYF. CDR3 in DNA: TGTGCCAGCAGTTACTCCCCCCACCGGGACAGGGCGGCCAAAAACATTCAGTACTTC.

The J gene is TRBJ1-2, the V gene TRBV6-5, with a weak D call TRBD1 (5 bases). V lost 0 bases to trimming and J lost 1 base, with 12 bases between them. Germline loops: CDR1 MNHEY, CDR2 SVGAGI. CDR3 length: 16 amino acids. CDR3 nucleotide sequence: TGTGCCAGCAGTTACTCTCCACAGGCTATTAACTATGGCTACACCTTC. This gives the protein CASSYSPQAINYGYTF.

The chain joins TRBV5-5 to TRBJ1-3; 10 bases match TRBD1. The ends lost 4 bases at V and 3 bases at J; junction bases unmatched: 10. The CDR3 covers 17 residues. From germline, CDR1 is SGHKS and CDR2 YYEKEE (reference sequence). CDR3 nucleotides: TGTGCCAGCAGCCCGCAAGGGACAGGGGTTTTTGGAAACACCATATATTTT. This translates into CASSPQGTGVFGNTIYF.

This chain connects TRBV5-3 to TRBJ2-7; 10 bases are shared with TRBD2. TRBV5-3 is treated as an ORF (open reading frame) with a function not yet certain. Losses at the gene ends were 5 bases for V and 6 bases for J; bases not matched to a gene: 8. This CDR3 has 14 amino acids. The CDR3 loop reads CARRTTSGNGEQYF. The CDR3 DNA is TGTGCCAGAAGGACAACTAGCGGGAATGGCGAGCAGTACTTC.

CDR3 DNA sequence: TGTGCCAGCAGCCCAAAACTAACCTACAATGAGCAGTTCTTC. Its protein is CASSPKLTYNEQFF. The genes are TRBV13 and TRBJ2-1; D call uncertain. This CDR3 is 14 amino acids long. V dropped 5 bases and J dropped 2 bases, with 10 bases sitting between them. Per germline, CDR1 PRHDT and CDR2 FYEKMQ (reference sequence). Based on the CDR3 plus reference TRBV13 and TRBJ2-1, the full variable domain is AAGVIQSPRHLIKEKRETATLKCYPIPRHDTVYWYQQGPGQDPQFLISFYEKMQSDKGSIPDRFSAQQFSDYHSELNMSSLELGDSALYFCASSPKLTYNEQFFGPGTRLTVL.

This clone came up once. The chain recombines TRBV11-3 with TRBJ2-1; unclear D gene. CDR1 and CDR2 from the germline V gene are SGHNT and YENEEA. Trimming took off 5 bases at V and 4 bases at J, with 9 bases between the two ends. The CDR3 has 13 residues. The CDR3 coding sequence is TGTGCCAGCAGCGGGCGAGAGTACAATGAGCAGTTCTTC. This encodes CASSGREYNEQFF.

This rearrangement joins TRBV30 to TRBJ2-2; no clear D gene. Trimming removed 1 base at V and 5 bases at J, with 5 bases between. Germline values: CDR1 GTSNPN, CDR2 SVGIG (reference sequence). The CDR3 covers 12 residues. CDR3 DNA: TGTGCCTGGAGTGGACTGACCGGGGAGCTGTTTTTT. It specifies CAWSGLTGELFF.

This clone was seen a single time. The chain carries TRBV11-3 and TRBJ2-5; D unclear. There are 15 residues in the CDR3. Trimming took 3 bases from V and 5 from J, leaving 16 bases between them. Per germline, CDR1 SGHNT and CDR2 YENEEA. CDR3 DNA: TGTGCCAGCAGCTTGGCTGGATCGTTCGGGGAGACCCAGTACTTC. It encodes CASSLAGSFGETQYF.

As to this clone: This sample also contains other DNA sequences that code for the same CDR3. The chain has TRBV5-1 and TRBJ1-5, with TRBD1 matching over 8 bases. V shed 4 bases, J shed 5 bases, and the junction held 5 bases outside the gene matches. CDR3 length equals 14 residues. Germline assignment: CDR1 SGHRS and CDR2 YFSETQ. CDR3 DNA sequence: TGCGCCAGCAGCCCTGGACAGGGTCATCAGCCCCAGCATTTT. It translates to CASSPGQGHQPQHF.

CDR3 DNA sequence: TGTGCCAGCAGTCAAACCGGGACAGGGGTTTACGAGCAGTACTTC. It yields the protein CASSQTGTGVYEQYF. The rearrangement uses TRBV6-5 and TRBJ2-7; 10 bases match TRBD1. CDR1 is MNHEY and CDR2 is SVGAGI in the germline V gene. The CDR3 is 15 residues long. Losses at the gene ends were 5 bases for V and 4 bases for J; bases not matched to a gene: 8.

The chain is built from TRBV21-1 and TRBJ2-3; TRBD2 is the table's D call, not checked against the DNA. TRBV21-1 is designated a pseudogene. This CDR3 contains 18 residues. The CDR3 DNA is TGTGCCAGCAGCAATGGTCTGCCTAGCGGGCAGAGCACAGATACGCAGTATTTT. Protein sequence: CASSNGLPSGQSTDTQYF.

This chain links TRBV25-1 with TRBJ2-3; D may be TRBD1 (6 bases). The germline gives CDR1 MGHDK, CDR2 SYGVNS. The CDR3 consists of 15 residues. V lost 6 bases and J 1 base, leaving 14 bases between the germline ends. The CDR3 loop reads CASSKRDTRTDTQYF. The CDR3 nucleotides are TGTGCCAGCAGCAAACGGGACACACGCACAGATACGCAGTATTTT.

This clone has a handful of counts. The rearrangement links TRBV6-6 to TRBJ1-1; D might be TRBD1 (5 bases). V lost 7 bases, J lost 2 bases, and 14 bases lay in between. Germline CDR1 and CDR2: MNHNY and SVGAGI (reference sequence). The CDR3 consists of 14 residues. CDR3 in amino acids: CASKTTDSNTEAFF. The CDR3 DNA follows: TGTGCCAGCAAGACGACAGACTCCAACACTGAAGCTTTCTTT.